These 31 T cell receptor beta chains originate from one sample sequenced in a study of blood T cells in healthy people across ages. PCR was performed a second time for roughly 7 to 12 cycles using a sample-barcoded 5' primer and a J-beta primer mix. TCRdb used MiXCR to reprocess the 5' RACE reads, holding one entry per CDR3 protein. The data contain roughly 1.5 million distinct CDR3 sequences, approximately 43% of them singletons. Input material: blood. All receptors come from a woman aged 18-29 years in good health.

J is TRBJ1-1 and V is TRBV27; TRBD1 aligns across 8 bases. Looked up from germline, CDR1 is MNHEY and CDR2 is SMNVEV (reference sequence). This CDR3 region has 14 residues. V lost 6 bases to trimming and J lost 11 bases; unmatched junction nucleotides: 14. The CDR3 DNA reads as TGTGCCAGCAGAACAGGGGGTAGGGGAGTTATGGCTTTCTTT. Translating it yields CASRTGGRGVMAFF.

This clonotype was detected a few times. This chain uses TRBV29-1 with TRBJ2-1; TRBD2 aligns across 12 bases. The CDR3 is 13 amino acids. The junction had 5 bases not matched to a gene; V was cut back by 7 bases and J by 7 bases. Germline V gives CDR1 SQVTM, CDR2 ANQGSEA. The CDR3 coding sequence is TGCAGCGCCCGGACTAGCGGGAAGAATGAGCAGTTCTTC. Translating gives CSARTSGKNEQFF.

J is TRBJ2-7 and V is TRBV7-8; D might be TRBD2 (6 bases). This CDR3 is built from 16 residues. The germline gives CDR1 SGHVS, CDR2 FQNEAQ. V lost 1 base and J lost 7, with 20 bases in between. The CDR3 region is CASSLVVGGSYNEQYF. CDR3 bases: TGTGCCAGCAGCTTAGTAGTGGGAGGCTCCTACAATGAGCAGTACTTC.

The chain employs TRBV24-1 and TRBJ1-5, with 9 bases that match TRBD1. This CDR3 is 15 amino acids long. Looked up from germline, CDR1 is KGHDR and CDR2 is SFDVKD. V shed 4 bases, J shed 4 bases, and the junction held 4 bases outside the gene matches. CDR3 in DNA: TGTGCCACCAGTGACTCAGGGACAGGGAATCAGCCCCAGCATTTT. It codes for CATSDSGTGNQPQHF.

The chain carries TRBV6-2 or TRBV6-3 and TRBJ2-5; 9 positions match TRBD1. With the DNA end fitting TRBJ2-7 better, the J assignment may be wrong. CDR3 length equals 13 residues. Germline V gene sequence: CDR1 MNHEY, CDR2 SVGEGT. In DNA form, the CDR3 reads TGTGCCAGCAGAGGGGACAGGGTAAGCGAGCAGTACTTC. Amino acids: CASRGDRVSEQYF.

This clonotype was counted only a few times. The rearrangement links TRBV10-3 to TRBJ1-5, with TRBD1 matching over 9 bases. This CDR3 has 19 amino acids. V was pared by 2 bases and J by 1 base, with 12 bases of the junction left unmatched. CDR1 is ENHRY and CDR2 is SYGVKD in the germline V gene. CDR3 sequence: CAISEGQGTWGSSNQPQHF. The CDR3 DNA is TGTGCCATCAGTGAGGGACAGGGGACCTGGGGATCGAGCAATCAGCCCCAGCATTTT.

The CDR3 loop is CAISEKGQFF. CDR3 DNA: TGTGCCATCAGTGAGAAGGGTCAGTTCTTC. The chain employs TRBV10-3 and TRBJ2-1; D not resolved. CDR1 is ENHRY and CDR2 is SYGVKD in the germline V gene. V dropped 2 bases and J dropped 13 bases, with 6 bases sitting between them. This CDR3 is 10 amino acids long.

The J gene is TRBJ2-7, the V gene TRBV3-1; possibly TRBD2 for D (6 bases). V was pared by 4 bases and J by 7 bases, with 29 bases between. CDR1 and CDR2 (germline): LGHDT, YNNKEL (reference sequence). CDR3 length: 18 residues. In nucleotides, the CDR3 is TGTGCCAGCAGCCCACATCCTAAGGAGGGTAACTCCTACAATGAGCAGTACTTC. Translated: CASSPHPKEGNSYNEQYF.

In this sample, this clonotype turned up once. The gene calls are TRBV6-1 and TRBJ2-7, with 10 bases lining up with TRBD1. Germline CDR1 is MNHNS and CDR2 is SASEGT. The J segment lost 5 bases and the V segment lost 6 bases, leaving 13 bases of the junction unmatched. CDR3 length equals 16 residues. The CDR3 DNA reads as TGTGCCAGCAGCCCCAGATCCGGGACAGGGGTCCACGAGCAGTACTTC. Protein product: CASSPRSGTGVHEQYF.

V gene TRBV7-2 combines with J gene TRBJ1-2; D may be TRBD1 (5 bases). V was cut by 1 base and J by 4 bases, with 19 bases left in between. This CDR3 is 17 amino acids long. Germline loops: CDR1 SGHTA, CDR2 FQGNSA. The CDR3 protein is CASSLGGTRGDSYGYTF. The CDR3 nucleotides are TGTGCCAGCAGCTTAGGAGGTACGAGGGGCGATAGCTATGGCTACACCTTC.

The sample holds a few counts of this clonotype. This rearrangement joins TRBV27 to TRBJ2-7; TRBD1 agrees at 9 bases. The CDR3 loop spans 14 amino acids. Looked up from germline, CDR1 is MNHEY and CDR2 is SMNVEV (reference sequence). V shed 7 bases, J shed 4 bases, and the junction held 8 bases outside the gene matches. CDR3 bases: TGTGCCAGCAAAGTGGACAGGGGCTTTTACGAGCAGTACTTC. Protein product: CASKVDRGFYEQYF.

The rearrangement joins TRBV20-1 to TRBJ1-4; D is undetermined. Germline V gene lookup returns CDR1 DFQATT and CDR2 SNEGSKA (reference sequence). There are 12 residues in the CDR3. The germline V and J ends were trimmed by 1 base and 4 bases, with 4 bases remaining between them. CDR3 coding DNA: TGCAGTGCTAGAGCAGATAATGAAAAACTGTTTTTT. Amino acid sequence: CSARADNEKLFF.

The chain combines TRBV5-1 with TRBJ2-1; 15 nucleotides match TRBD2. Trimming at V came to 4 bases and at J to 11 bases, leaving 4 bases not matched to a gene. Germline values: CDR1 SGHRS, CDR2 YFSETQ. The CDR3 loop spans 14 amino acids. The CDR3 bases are TGCGCCAGCAGCAACGGACTAGCGGGAGGGAAGCAGTTCTTC. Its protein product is CASSNGLAGGKQFF.

The CDR3 DNA is TGTGCCAGCAGCTTAAAAGGACAGCCCTATGGCTACACCTTC. This encodes CASSLKGQPYGYTF. This rearrangement joins TRBV7-2 to TRBJ1-2; possible D gene TRBD1, 6 bases. This CDR3 contains 14 residues. The ends were cut back, 2 bases at V and 4 bases at J, with 11 bases in the middle. Looked up from germline, CDR1 is SGHTA and CDR2 is FQGNSA.

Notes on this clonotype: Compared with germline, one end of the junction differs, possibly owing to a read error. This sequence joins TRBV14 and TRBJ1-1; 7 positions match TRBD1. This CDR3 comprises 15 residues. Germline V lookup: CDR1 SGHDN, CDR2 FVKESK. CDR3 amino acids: CASSQEGGWSAEAFF. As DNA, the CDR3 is TGCGCCAGCAGCCAAGAAGGGGGCTGGAGCGCTGAAGCTTTCTTT.

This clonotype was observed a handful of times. CDR3 in amino acids: CSARNRGQTQYF. CDR3 DNA: TGCAGTGCTAGGAATAGGGGACAGACCCAGTACTTC. The V gene is TRBV20-1, the J gene TRBJ2-7; D may be TRBD1 or TRBD2 (5 bases each). Matching the DNA end better, TRBJ2-5 makes the J call doubtful. The CDR3 contains 12 residues. In germline, CDR1 is DFQATT, CDR2 SNEGSKA (reference sequence).

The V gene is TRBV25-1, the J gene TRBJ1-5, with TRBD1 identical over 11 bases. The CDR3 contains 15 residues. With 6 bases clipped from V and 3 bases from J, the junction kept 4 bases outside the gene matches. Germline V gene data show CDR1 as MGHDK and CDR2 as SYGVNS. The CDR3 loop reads CASSGTGGTNQPQHF. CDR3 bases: TGTGCCAGCAGCGGGACAGGGGGGACCAATCAGCCCCAGCATTTT.

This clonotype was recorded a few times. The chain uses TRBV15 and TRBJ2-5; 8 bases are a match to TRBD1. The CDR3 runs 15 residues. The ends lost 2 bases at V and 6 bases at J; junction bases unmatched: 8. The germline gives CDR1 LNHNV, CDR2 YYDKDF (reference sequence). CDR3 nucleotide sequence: TGTGCCACCAGCAGACCGACAGGGGTCGTGAAGACCCAGTACTTC. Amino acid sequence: CATSRPTGVVKTQYF. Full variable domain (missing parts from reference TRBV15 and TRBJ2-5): DAMVIQNPRYQVTQFGKPVTLSCSQTLNHNVMYWYQQKSSQAPKLLFHYYDKDFNNEADTPDNFQSRRPNTSFCFLDIRSPGLGDTAMYLCATSRPTGVVKTQYFGPGTRLLVL.

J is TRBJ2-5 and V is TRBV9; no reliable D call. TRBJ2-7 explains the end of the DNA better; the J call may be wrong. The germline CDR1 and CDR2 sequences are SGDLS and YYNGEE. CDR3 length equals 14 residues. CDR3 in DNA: TGTGCCAGCAGCACAAGTCGATCGGGCGGCGAGCAGTACTTC. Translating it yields CASSTSRSGGEQYF.

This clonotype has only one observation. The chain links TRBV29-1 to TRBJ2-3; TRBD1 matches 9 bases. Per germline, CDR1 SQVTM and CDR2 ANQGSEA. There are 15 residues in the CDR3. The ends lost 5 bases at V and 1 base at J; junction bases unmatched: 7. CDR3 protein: CSVLSDRGGTDTQYF. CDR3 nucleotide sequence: TGCAGCGTTCTATCTGACAGGGGGGGCACAGATACGCAGTATTTT.

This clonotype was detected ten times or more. The CDR3 loop reads CAITPSDGGYNNEQFF. The CDR3 DNA sequence: TGTGCCATTACCCCATCCGATGGGGGGTACAACAATGAGCAGTTCTTC. This chain connects TRBV10-3 to TRBJ2-1, with D perhaps matching TRBD2 (6 bases). Trimming took off 9 bases at V and 5 bases at J, with 23 bases between the two ends. Germline lookup yields CDR1 ENHRY and CDR2 SYGVKD. This CDR3 spans 16 amino acids.

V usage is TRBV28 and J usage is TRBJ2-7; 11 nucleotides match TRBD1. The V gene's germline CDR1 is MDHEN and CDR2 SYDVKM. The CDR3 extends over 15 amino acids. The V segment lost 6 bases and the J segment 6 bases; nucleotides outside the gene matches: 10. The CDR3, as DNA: TGTGCCAGCAGCCAAAGTTCCGGGACAGGGGGCGAGCAGTACTTC. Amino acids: CASSQSSGTGGEQYF.

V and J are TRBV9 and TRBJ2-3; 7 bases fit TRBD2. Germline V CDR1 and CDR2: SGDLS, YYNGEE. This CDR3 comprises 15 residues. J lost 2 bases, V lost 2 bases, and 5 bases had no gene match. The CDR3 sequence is CASSVSSGATDTQYF. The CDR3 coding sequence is TGTGCCAGCAGCGTGTCAAGCGGGGCCACAGATACGCAGTATTTT.

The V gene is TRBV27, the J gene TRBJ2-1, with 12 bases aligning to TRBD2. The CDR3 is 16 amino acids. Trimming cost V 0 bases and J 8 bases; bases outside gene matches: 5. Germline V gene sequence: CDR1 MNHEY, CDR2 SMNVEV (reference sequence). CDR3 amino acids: CASSLSSSGGAYEQFF. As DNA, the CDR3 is TGTGCCAGCAGTTTATCGTCTAGCGGGGGGGCCTATGAGCAGTTCTTC.

Here the CDR3 DNA reads TGCAGCACATCGACAGGGGGCAACTACGAGCAGTACTTC. As protein: CSTSTGGNYEQYF. V and J are TRBV29-1 and TRBJ2-4; 10 positions match TRBD1. The end of the DNA is better explained by TRBJ2-7, so the J call may be wrong. Germline lookup yields CDR1 SQVTM and CDR2 ANQGSEA. The CDR3 is 13 residues long.

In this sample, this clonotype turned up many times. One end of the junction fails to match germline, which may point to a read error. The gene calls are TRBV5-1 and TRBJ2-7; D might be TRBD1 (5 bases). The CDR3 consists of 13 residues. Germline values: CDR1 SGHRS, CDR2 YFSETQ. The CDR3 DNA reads TGTGCCAGCAGCTTAGCAGGGACCTACGAGCAGTACTTC. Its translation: CASSLAGTYEQYF.

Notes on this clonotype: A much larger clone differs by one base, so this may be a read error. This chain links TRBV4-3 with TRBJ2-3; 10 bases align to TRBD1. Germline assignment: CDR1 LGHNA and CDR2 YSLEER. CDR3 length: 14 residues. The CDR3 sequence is CTSSQGTGVDTQYF. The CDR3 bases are TGCACCAGCAGCCAAGGGACAGGGGTAGATACGCAGTATTTT.

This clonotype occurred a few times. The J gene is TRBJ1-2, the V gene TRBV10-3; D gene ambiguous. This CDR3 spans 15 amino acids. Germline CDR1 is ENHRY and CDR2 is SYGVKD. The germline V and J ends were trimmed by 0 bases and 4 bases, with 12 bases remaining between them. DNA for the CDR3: TGTGCCATCAGTGAGTCCCGGGTCTTGGGCTATGGCTACACCTTC. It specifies CAISESRVLGYGYTF.

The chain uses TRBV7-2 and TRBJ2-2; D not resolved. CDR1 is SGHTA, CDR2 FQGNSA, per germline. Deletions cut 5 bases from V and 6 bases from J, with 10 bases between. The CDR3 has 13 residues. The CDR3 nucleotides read TGTGCCAGCAGCCGGAACCAGGCCGGGGAGCTGTTTTTT. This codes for CASSRNQAGELFF.

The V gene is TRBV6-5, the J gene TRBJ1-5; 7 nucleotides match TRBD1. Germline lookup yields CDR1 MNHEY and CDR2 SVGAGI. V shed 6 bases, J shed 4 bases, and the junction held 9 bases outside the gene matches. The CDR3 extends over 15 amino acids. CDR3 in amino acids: CASRQGTGRNQPQHF. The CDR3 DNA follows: TGTGCCAGCAGACAGGGGACGGGTCGTAATCAGCCCCAGCATTTT.

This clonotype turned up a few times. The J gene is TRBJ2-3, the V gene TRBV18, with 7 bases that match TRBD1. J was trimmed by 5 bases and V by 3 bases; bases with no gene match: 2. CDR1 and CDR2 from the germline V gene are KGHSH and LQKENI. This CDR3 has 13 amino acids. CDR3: CASSPSGGDTQYF. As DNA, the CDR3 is TGTGCCAGCTCACCCTCAGGGGGAGATACGCAGTATTTT.